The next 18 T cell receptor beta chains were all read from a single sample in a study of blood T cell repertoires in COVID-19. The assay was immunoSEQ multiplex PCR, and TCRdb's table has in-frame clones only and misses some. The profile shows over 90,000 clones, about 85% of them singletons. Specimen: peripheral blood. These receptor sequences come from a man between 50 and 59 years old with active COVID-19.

CDR3 sequence (DNA): TGTGCCAGCAGTTTATCGCGGGACCTAGCTAACTATGGCTACACCTTC. As protein: CASSLSRDLANYGYTF. The V call is TRBV27, the J call TRBJ1-2; possibly TRBD1 for D (5 bases). CDR1 and CDR2 from the germline V gene are MNHEY and SMNVEV (reference sequence). The CDR3 is 16 residues long. Between the trimmed V and J ends, which lost 0 bases and 0 bases, there was a span of 11 bases.

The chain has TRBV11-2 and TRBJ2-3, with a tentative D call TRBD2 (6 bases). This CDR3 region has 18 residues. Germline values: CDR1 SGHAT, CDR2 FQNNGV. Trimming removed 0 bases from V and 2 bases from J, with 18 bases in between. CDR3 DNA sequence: TGTGCCAGCAGCTTAGACGGAGGGGTACTCACCTCCACAGATACGCAGTATTTT. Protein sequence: CASSLDGGVLTSTDTQYF.

The CDR3 sequence: CASSLAQQGATQYF. CDR3 sequence (DNA): TGCGCCAGCAGCTTGGCTCAACAGGGGGCTACGCAGTATTTT. This chain uses TRBV5-1 with TRBJ2-3; TRBD1 matches at 9 bases. Germline V CDR1 and CDR2: SGHRS, YFSETQ. CDR3 length: 14 amino acids. The trim removed 0 bases at V and 8 bases at J, leaving 4 bases unmatched.

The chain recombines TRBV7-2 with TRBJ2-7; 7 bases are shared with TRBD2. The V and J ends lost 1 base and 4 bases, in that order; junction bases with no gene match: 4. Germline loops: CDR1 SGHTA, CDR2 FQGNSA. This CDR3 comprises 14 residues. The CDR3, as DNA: TGTGCCAGCAGCTTAGGGCTAGCGGATTACGAGCAGTACTTC. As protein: CASSLGLADYEQYF. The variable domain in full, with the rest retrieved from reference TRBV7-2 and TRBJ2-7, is GAGVSQSPSNKVTEKGKDVELRCDPISGHTALYWYRQSLGQGLEFLIYFQGNSAPDKSGLPSDRFSAERTGGSVSTLTIQRTQQEDSAVYLCASSLGLADYEQYFGPGTRLTVT.

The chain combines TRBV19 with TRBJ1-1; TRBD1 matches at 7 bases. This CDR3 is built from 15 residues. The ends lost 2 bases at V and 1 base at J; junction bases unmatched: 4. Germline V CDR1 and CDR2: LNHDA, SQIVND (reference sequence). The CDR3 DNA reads TGTGCCAGTAGTATACATCGGACAGGGAACACTGAAGCTTTCTTT. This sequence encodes CASSIHRTGNTEAFF.

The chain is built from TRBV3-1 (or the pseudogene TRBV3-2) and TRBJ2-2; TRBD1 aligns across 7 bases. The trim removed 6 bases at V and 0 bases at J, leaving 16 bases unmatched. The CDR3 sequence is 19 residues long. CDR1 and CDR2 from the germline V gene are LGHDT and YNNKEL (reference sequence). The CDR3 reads CASRRQGHRGITNTGELFF. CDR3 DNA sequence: TGTGCCAGCAGACGACAGGGCCATAGGGGGATAACGAACACCGGGGAGCTGTTTTTT.

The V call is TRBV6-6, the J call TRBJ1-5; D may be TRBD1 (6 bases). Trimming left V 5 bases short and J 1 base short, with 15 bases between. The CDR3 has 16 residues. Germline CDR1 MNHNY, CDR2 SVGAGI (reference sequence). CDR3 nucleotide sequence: TGTGCCAGCAGTAGAGGGGGGGTCTTGAGCAATCAGCCCCAGCATTTT. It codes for CASSRGGVLSNQPQHF.

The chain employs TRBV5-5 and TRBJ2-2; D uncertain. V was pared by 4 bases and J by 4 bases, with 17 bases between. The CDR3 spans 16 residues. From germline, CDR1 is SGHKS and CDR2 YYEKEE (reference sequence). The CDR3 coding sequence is TGTGCCAGCAGCCCAAACCCACCGACTCTCACCGGGGAGCTGTTTTTT. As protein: CASSPNPPTLTGELFF.

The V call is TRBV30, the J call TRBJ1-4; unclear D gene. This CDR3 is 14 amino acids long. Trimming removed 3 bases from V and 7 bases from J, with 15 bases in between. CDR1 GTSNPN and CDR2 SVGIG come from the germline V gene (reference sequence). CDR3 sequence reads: CAWRTGIGSEKLFF. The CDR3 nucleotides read TGTGCCTGGAGAACCGGGATTGGAAGTGAAAAACTGTTTTTT.

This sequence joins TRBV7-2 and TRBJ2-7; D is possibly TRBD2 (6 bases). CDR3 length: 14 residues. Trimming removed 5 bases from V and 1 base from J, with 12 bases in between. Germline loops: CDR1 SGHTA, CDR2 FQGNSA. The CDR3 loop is CASSPGDRSYEQYF. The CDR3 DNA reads TGTGCCAGCAGCCCGGGGGACCGTTCCTACGAGCAGTACTTC.

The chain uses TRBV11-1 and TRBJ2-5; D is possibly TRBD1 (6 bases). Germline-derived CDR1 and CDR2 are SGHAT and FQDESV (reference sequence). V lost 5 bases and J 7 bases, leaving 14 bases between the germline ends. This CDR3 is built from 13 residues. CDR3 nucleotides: TGTGCCAGCAGCCCCCAAACAGGGCGGACCCAGTACTTC. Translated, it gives CASSPQTGRTQYF.

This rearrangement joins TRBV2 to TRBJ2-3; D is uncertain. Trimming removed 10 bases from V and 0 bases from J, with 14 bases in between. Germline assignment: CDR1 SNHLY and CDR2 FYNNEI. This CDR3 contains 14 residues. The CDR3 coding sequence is TGTGCCACCCATGGCCGGGTCAGCACAGATACGCAGTATTTT. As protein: CATHGRVSTDTQYF.

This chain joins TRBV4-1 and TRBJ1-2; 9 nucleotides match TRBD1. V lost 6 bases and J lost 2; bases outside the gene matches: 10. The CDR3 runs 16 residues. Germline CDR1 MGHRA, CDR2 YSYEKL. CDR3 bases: TGCGCCAGCAGACAACAAGGACAGGGGCAGAACTATGGCTACACCTTC. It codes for CASRQQGQGQNYGYTF.

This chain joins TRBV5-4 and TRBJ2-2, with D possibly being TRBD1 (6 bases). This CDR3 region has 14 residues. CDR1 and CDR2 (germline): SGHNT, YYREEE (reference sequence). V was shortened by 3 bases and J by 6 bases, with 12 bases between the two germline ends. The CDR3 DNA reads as TGTGCCAGCAGCTCCACAGGGTTGGCCGGGGAGCTGTTTTTT. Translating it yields CASSSTGLAGELFF.

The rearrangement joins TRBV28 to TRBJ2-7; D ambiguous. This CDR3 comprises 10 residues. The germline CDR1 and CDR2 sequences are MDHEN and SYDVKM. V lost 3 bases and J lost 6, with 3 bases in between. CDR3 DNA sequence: TGTGCCAGCAGTTTTCGCGAGCAGTACTTC. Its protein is CASSFREQYF.

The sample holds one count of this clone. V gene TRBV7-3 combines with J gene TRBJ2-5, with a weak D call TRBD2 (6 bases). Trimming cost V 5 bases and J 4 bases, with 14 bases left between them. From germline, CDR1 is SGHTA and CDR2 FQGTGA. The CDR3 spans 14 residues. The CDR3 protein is CASSPGLEGETQYF. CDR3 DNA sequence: TGTGCCAGCAGCCCCGGGTTGGAGGGAGAGACCCAGTACTTC. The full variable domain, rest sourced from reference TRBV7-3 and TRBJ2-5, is GAGVSQTPSNKVTEKGKYVELRCDPISGHTALYWYRQSLGQGPEFLIYFQGTGAADDSGLPNDRFFAVRPEGSVSTLKIQRTERGDSAVYLCASSPGLEGETQYFGPGTRLLVL.

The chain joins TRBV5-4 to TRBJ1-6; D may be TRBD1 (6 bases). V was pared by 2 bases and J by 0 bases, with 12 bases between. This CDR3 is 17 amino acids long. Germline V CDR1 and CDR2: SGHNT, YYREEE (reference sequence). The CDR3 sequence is CASSLGGLSSYNSPLHF. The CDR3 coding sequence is TGTGCCAGCAGCTTAGGGGGTCTAAGCTCCTATAATTCACCCCTCCACTTT.

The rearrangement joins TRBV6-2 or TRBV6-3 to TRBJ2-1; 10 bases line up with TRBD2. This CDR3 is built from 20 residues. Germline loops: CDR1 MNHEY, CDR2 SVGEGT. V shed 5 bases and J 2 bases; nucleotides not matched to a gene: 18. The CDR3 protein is CASSGRPGLASGRPYNEQFF. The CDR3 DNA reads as TGTGCCAGCAGTGGCCGACCGGGACTAGCGTCCGGCCGACCCTACAATGAGCAGTTCTTC.